This T cell receptor (beta chain) comes out of a study of T-cell reconstitution after alpha-beta-depleted transplantation in children. The CDR3 spans 12 residues. Trimming stripped 0 bases from V and 8 bases from J, with 5 bases between. CDR1 and CDR2 (germline): MDHEN, SYDVKM. This clonotype was recorded many times. Unique molecular identifiers featured in how the TCRbeta library was prepared. TCRdb reprocessed the PCR reads with MiXCR, giving one entry per CDR3 protein. The sample contains about 400,000 distinct CDR3 sequences, 13% of which appear only once. The sequencing used PBMCs, collected from the stem cell graft. The receptor comes from a human donor who donated a stem cell graft to a child with Fanconi anemia. The chain is built from TRBV28 and TRBJ1-5; D remains unclear. CDR3: CASSLWIEPQHF. CDR3 nucleotides: TGTGCCAGCAGTTTATGGATAGAGCCCCAGCATTTT.